Reported below is one T cell receptor beta chain. The antigen this receptor binds is unknown. Base qualities are missing; no much larger clone stands one base away. The data stem from a study of cytomegalovirus exposure and HLA in healthy donors (dated by TCRdb to about 2017). Concerning the study at large: According to an earlier analysis of around 600 of the donors, about 180 million T cells yielded 117 million unique TCR beta sequences and 276 Gb of sequence data. Donor age, sex, ethnicity and CMV serostatus were compiled together with the repertoire data. Both class I and class II loci were covered by HLA typing, at four-digit resolution. An early release covering about 600 HLA-typed donors comprised roughly 300 gigabases of sequencing data and approximately 85 million unique TCR sequences. Four to six DR-DQ haplotypes were handled as single units for association and clustering because linkage in the cohort was strong. To predict cytomegalovirus infection status, the study combined high-throughput TCR immunosequencing, statistical association of individual TCRs with disease status, and machine learning. The study used immunosequencing to profile the T cell repertoires of around 600 subjects and linked those repertoires to cytomegalovirus serostatus. To study patterns of TCR occurrence, a later analysis re-analyzed previously published TCR beta repertoires from several hundred donors and added high-resolution HLA genotyping. Of the 350 to 450 genotyped donors, less than 85% were placed in the genetic ancestry cluster associated with self-reported Caucasian donors. Rather than using new phenotypic data, the later analysis identified candidate immune exposures from TCR beta sequences and from how often those sequences occurred across donors. In addition to the first cohort of 500 to 850 subjects, a separate validation cohort of approximately 130 different subjects was used. Every discovery cohort repertoire had been produced on one sequencing platform. The number of donors typed differed by locus, with roughly 629-640 for A, B, C, DRB1 and DQB1, roughly 520 for DQA1, under 610 for DPA1, and some 440 for DPB1. An earlier analysis of around 580 of the donors used high-throughput TCR beta sequencing to judge whether each TCR beta V gene segment behaved as functional or pseudogenic. In a later genetic analysis, genome-wide SNP genotypes for about 55% of the roughly 700 donors were used, and that subset was treated as a discovery cohort. The study aimed to test whether cataloging public T cell receptors could reveal signatures of past pathogen exposure. Across 300 to 400 genotyped donors of the cohort, an average of roughly 200,000 unique TCR beta nucleotide sequences per donor were sequenced, and approximately 19% of those sequences were non-productive. General conclusions and limits of the study: Because some donors lacked HLA typing at each locus, the association tests relied only on the typed subset. The 87-base-pair reads could not distinguish some IMGT-functional V segments, including TRBV6-2 and TRBV6-3, so those segments were excluded. The cohort was sequenced for TCR beta chains only, and without alpha or paired-chain data the features that could be detected were limited. When HLA alleles, especially DR and DQ, strongly co-occurred, TCR associations were difficult to assign to individual alleles. Some 16 rarely observed V segments, including chromosome 9 orphons, were excluded from the earlier analysis of about 500 of the donors because counts were too low. It was suggested by the authors that the approach could potentially be generalized to other disease states and immunological phenotypes. A cluster of highly shared sequence variants was judged likely to be a technical artifact of the sequencing pipeline. Correlated functional status among segregating V segments might reflect linkage disequilibrium, but an unknown experimental factor could not be ruled out. CMV serostatus was the only immune exposure information available for the cohort. Sequencing depth was assumed to be roughly uniform across donors in the presence/absence analyses, though that assumption may not hold. In an earlier analysis of 587 of the donors, most TCR beta V segments appeared in productive rearrangements about 87% or about 30% of the time, broadly matching IMGT annotations. According to a later analysis, parvovirus B19, influenza, CMV and Epstein-Barr virus appeared linked to several top co-occurrence clusters. Specific HLA alleles were associated with 15,000 to 20,000 TCR beta sequences at a false discovery rate of 0.05 in a later analysis. A later analysis found that most CMV-associated TCR beta chains appeared HLA-restricted, with HLA associations seemingly driven largely by CMV exposure. Across donors, most TCR sequences were observed very rarely, whereas some public TCRs were present in many individuals. A further reported finding was that TCR beta sequences accurately predicted the HLA-A and HLA-B alleles for most subjects in the first cohort. In vitro tests confirmed that three of the cytomegalovirus-associated TCR beta chains recognize cytomegalovirus antigens. In a later analysis, the rate of TCR association differed among HLA loci, with DRB1 alleles having the most associated TCRs and HLA-C alleles having the fewest. An association between a missense DCLRE1C variant and V-gene and J-gene trimming of TCR beta chains was found in a later genetic analysis and replicated in an independent cohort. Compared with equally common non-associated chains, HLA-associated TCR beta chains in a later analysis were more clonally expanded and had lower generation probabilities. A later genetic analysis reported fewer N-insertions in productive TCRs among donors in an Asian-associated ancestry cluster than the approximately 670-donor mean. In both the original and validation cohorts, the classifier was reported to diagnose cytomegalovirus status with high specificity and sensitivity. The study listed 164 TCR beta chains as associated with cytomegalovirus.

Receptor amplification or capture employed the immunoSEQ multiplex PCR assay. For the multiplex PCR, a mixture combining 60 forward primers for TCR Vbeta segments and 13 reverse primers for TCR Jbeta segments was used. The CDR3 region of rearranged TCR beta genes was amplified from genomic DNA by a multiplex PCR assay. On the Illumina HiSeq System, the amplified TCR beta libraries were sequenced as 87-base-pair reads. The original methods were these. A later analysis tallied tens of millions of unique TCR beta chains across the approximately 670 repertoires, and about 12 million of those chains were shared by two or more donors. A nearest-neighbor algorithm error-corrected the raw reads and collapsed the reads into unique sequences, merging closely related sequences to remove PCR and sequencing errors. To assign V, D and J gene segments, CDR3 sequences were aligned to IMGT reference sequences. Each retained sequence needed at least a six-nucleotide match to both a V gene segment and a J gene segment. Rearrangements were called productive when the CDR3 lacked stop codons and stayed in frame with V and J; all others were non-productive. Following IMGT convention, CDR3 was defined as the stretch from the second conserved V-encoded cysteine to the conserved J-encoded phenylalanine. The earlier analysis of roughly 590 of the donors excluded any sequence lacking an unambiguous match to a single V gene segment. In an earlier analysis of almost 600 of the donors, a V segment was called functional when productive rearrangements were above 56.7%, and segregating when the standard deviation between donors exceeded 5%. To diagnose cytomegalovirus status from the catalog of TCR beta chain sequences, a statistical classification framework was built. In a later analysis, TCR nucleotide sequences were compared against IMGT/GENE-DB human TR gene sequences so that V and J genes could be assigned. Using the TCRdist pipeline, a later analysis assigned CDR3 sequences along with most-parsimonious VDJ recombination scenarios. In a later analysis, each TCR beta chain was defined by its CDR3 amino acid sequence together with its V-gene family, and reads lacking a unique V-gene family were excluded. As a way to deal with suspected cross-contamination and a sequencing artifact, a later analysis dropped over 550 nucleotide sequences that were highly shared and had low generation probability. In a later analysis, a clonal expansion index was calculated for each public chain from normalized within-repertoire ranks of inferred template counts. A later analysis computed generation probabilities with a VDJ recombination model fitted to out-of-frame rearrangements, and checked the results against IGoR. In a later analysis, TCR-TCR, TCR-HLA and TCR-CMV co-occurrence was scored with hypergeometric tests, and a repertoire-size bias correction was applied to TCR pairs. In a later analysis, false discovery rates were estimated by permuting HLA or CMV assignments 20 times. A later analysis grouped co-occurring TCRs with DBSCAN, adding TCRdist sequence similarity when clustering within HLA-allele-positive subsets. Co-occurrence clustering excluded repertoires with fewer than 30,000 or more than 120,000 public chains, plus five with anomalous nucleotide sharing. TCRdb took this table from immuneACCESS and kept in-frame rearrangements with V and J called. Such tables lack part of the clones; where checked against another copy, unresolved V genes explain under half of the gap, and the rest is unexplained. V and J calls and clone size follow that table, whereas D and trimming were derived from the DNA. Counted in this sample were 150,000 or so clones; over 65% of them appeared once. Together, the top ten hold around 4.5% of the sample.

The cohort comprised approximately 700 healthy bone marrow donors. At the time of sampling, every cohort member was nominally healthy, though immune exposures that went unrecorded were likely present. The donor was CMV seropositive and belonged to the group of more than 250 seropositive cohort members. Each donor provided a peripheral blood sample, and peripheral blood mononuclear cells were used for TCR beta sequencing. The Qiagen DNeasy Blood Extraction Kit was used to extract genomic DNA from the blood cell samples. At the junction V is shortened by 6 bases and J by 1 base; bases outside the gene matches: 11. According to the germline V gene, CDR1 reads LGHNT and CDR2 reads FRNRAP. The cysteine opens and the phenylalanine closes a CDR3 of 16 amino acids. Solely the CDR3 DNA is kept, with 48 bases framed from the first base.

The receptor chain draws on TRBV12-5 and TRBJ2-5; 7 bases in the junction line up with TRBD2. Material for sequencing was PBMCs. The receptor comes from a man younger than 35 in good health and CMV-seropositive. In nucleotides, the sequence is TGTGCTAGTGGATTTCGTGGGTCTAGCGGCCAAGAGACCCAGTACTTC. Its coded protein is CASGFRGSSGQETQYF.